This T cell receptor beta chain was captured in a study of control samples from healthy donors and cancer patients. V was trimmed by 4 bases and J by 4 bases, leaving 17 bases between them. This CDR3 has 16 amino acids. From germline, CDR1 is ENHRY and CDR2 SYGVKD. This clone showed up just a few times. TCRdb keeps only in-frame clones here, not all; method: immunoSEQ multiplex PCR. The repertoire has under 200,000 clones, 85% to 95% of them found once; the top ten carry 4.1%. The receptor's source is a woman aged 60-75 years in good health. Sequenced sample: blood. The chain has TRBV10-3 and TRBJ2-1; the D gene is possibly TRBD2 (6 bases). CDR3 DNA: TGTGCCATCAGTGCCGGAGGGGCAGGGAAATACAATGAGCAGTTCTTC. The encoded protein is CAISAGGAGKYNEQFF.